Listed below are T cell receptor beta chains from one sample, sequenced in a study of shared clonotypes between healthy human individuals. Measured with immunoSEQ multiplex PCR; TCRdb has only the in-frame clones, and not every one. The repertoire holds about 2.1 million clones, just over 90% seen once, with over 1.5% in the top ten. The sequencing input was naive CD8+ T cells from PBMCs. The source of these receptors is a man between 18 and 29 years old in good health. Some clones in this sample may be carry-over from other donors' samples. Each CDR3 is given with its conserved first and last residue. D genes are given only for firm matches. Clone size is stated in some rows and not others, as once, few, many or a class when expanded.

>-|TRBJ1-5|TRBV10-3|-
CAISEEFLGDSNQPQHF
TGTGCCATCAGTGAGGAGTTTTTGGGCGATAGCAATCAGCCCCAGCATTTT
>-|TRBJ2-5|TRBV5-1|-
CASTIGRQETQYF
TGCGCCAGCACCATCGGGAGACAAGAGACCCAGTACTTC
>-|TRBJ1-3|TRBV6-1|-
CASSVDYYSSGNTIYF
TGTGCCAGCAGTGTTGACTACTACTCCTCTGGAAACACCATATATTTT
>-|TRBJ2-7|TRBV7-9|-
CASSLSAAPEQYF
TGTGCCAGCAGCTTATCCGCGGCACCCGAGCAGTACTTC
>-|TRBJ2-2|TRBV27|-
CASSTTTNTGELFF
TGTGCCAGCAGCACCACCACAAACACCGGGGAGCTGTTTTTT
>TRBD2|TRBJ2-1|TRBV4-3|-
CASSPPTSGSYNEQFF
TGCGCCAGCAGCCCCCCGACTAGCGGCTCCTACAATGAGCAGTTCTTC
>TRBD2|TRBJ2-3|TRBV12-5|-
CASGLGDTSARTDTQYF
TGTGCTAGTGGTTTGGGAGACACTAGCGCCCGCACAGATACGCAGTATTTT
>-|TRBJ1-2|TRBV7-9|once
CASSSTRFDERYGYTF
TGTGCCAGCAGCTCCACCCGTTTCGACGAGCGCTATGGCTACACCTTC
>TRBD2|TRBJ2-1|TRBV27|-
CASSPGTSDYEQFF
TGTGCCAGCAGTCCGGGGACTAGTGATTATGAGCAGTTCTTC
>TRBD1|TRBJ1-2|TRBV28|-
CASSSAVGGRRGYTF
TGTGCCAGCAGCTCAGCGGTAGGGGGCCGACGCGGCTACACCTTC